This TCR beta chain was identified during a study of T cells expressing NK-cell markers. About the research overall: Underlying the TCR beta repertoires were sorted CD3+CD56+NKG2C+, CD3+CD56+NKG2C- and CD3+CD56-NKG2C+ T cells. Serological testing identified most of the eight sequenced donors as HCMV-seropositive and one as seronegative. Study-level points and caveats: Several donors had dominant NKG2C+ clonotypes that comprised about 1.0-7.5% of their CD8+ T cells. The CD3+CD56-NKG2C+ fraction was also led by these clonotypes in a few donors.

Note on this clonotype: Its antigen remains unknown.

The germline V gene has CDR1 SGHKS and CDR2 YYEKEE (reference sequence). The CDR3 consists of 13 residues. Following a re-call of the 5' RACE reads, TCRdb has one entry per CDR3 protein and lacks DNA. The sample has 440,000 or so distinct CDR3 sequences; the top ten hold about 7.1%. The sequencing input was blood T cells: a sorted CD56 or NKG2C T cell subset, CD4+ or CD8+ T cells, or bulk PBMC T cells (not recorded which). The rearrangement uses TRBV5-5 and TRBJ1-1. The clonotype originates from a woman between 18 and 69 years old in good health. The chain's CDR3 is CASSLEVRPEAFF.